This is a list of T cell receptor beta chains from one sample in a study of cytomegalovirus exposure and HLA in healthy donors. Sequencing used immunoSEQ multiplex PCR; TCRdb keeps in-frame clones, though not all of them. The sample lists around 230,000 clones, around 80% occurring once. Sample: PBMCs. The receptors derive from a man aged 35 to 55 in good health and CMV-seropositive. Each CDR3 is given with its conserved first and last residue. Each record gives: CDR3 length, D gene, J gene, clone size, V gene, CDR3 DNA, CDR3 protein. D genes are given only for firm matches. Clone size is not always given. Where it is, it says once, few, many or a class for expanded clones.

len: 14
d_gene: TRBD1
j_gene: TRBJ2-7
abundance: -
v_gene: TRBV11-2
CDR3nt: TGTGCCAGCAGCTTAGGACAGGGGGCCGACGAGCAGTACTTC
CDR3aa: CASSLGQGADEQYF

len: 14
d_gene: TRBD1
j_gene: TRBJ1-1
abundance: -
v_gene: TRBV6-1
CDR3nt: TGTGCCAGCAGCACCCGGGACAGGAACACTGAAGCTTTCTTT
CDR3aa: CASSTRDRNTEAFF

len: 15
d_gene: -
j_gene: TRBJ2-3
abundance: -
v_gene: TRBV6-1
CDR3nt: TGTGCCAGCAGCACAGGGACGGCTAGCACAGATACGCAGTATTTT
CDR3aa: CASSTGTASTDTQYF

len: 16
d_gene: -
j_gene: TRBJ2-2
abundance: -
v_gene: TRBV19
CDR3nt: TGTGCCAGTAGTATATACTACCGGACGAACACCGGGGAGCTGTTTTTT
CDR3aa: CASSIYYRTNTGELFF

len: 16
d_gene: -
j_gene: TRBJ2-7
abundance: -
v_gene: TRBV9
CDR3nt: TGTGCCAGCAGCGTGGGGGGGGACACGGCAATCTACGAGCAGTACTTC
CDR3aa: CASSVGGDTAIYEQYF

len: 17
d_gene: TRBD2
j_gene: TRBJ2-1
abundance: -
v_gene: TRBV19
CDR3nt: TGTGCCAGTAGTTTGTATCCCGGGACTAGCCTCATCAATGAGCAGTTCTTC
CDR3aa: CASSLYPGTSLINEQFF

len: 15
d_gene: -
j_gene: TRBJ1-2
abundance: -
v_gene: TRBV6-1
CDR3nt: TGTGCCAGCAGTGAGCTCGACAGCCCTAACTATGGCTACACCTTC
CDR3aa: CASSELDSPNYGYTF

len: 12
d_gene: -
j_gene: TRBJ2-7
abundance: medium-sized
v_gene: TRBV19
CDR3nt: TGTGCCAGTAGTTCCTCGTCCTACGAGCAGTACTTC
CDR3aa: CASSSSSYEQYF

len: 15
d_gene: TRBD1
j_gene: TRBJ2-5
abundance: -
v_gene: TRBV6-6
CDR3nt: TGTGCCAGCAGGTCTGGGACAGGGGAAAAGGAGACCCAGTACTTC
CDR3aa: CASRSGTGEKETQYF

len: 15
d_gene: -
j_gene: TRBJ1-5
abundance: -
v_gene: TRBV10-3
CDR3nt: TGTGCCATCAGTGACGTTAGACAGCCCAATCAGCCCCAGCATTTT
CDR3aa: CAISDVRQPNQPQHF

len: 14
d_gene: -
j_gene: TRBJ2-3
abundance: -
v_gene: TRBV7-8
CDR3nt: TGTGCCAGCAGCTCCCTCGAGAGCACAGATACGCAGTATTTT
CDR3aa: CASSSLESTDTQYF

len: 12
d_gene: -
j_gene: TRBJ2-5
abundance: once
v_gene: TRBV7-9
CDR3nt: TGTTCCAGCACCGCGGGTCGGGAGACCCAGTACTTC
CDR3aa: CSSTAGRETQYF

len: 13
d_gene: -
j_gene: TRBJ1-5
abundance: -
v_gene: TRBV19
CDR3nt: TGTGCCAGTAGTATGGGGGGTCATCAGCCCCAGCATTTT
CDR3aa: CASSMGGHQPQHF

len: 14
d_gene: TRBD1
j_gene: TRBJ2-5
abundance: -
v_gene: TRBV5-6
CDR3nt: TGTGCCAGCGGGCTAGGACAGGGCCGGGAGACCCAGTACTTC
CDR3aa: CASGLGQGRETQYF

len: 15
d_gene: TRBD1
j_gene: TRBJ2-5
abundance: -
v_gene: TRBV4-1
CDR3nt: TGCGCCAGCAGCCAAGCCGGGACAGTTCAAGAGACCCAGTACTTC
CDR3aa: CASSQAGTVQETQYF

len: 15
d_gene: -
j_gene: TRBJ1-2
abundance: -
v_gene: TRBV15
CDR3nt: TGTGCCACCAGCAGAGATCTCGGCAGAGGCCGTGGCTACACCTTC
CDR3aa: CATSRDLGRGRGYTF

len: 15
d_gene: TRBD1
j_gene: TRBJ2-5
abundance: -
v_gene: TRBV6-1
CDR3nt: TGTGCCAGCAGTGAAGCGGAAGGGGGCGGTGAGACCCAGTACTTC
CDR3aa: CASSEAEGGGETQYF

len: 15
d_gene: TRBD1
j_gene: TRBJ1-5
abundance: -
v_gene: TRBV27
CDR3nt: TGTGCCAGCAGCTCAGTGCAGGGGGGAGGACAGCCCCAGCATTTT
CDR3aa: CASSSVQGGGQPQHF

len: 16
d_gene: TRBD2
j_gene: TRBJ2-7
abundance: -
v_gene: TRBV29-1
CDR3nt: TGCAGCGTTGGGACCGGGACTAAAGCGACTACCTACGAGCAGTACTTC
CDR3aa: CSVGTGTKATTYEQYF

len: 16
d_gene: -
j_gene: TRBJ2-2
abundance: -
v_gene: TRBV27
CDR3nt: TGTGCCAGCAGTTTTCGGGGATTCGCGAACACCGGGGAGCTGTTTTTT
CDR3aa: CASSFRGFANTGELFF

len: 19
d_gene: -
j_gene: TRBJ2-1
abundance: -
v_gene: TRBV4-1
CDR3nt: TGCGCCAGCAGCCAAAAGATCATCGTCGCAGGGTCTTCCTACAATGAGCAGTTCTTC
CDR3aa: CASSQKIIVAGSSYNEQFF

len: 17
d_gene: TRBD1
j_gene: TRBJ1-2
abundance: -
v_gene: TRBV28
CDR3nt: TGTGCCAGCAGTTTCTTCCCCAGGGGGCCCGCAGATGGTGGCTACACCTTC
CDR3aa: CASSFFPRGPADGGYTF

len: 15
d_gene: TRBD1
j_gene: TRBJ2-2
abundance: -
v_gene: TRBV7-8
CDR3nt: TGTGCCAGCAGCTTACAGGGGGCGAGCACCGGGGAGCTGTTTTTT
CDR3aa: CASSLQGASTGELFF

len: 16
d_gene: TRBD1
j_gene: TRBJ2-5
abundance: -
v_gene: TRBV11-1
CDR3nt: TGTGCCAGCAGCTCTGGGACAGGGGTTCTCCAAGAGACCCAGTACTTC
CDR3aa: CASSSGTGVLQETQYF

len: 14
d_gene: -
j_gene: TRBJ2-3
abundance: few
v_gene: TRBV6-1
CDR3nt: TGTGCCACCCATGGCGGGGTAGTCACAGATACGCAGTATTTT
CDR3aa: CATHGGVVTDTQYF

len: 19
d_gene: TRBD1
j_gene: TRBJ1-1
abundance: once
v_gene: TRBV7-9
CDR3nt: TGTGCCAGCAGTCCGGTCGGGACAGCCTTCCCTTTTTGGAACACTGAAGCTTTCTTT
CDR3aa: CASSPVGTAFPFWNTEAFF

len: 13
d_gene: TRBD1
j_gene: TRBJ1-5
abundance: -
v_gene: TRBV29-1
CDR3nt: TGCAGCGTGTGCACAGGGGGCAATCAGCCCCAGCATTTT
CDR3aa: CSVCTGGNQPQHF

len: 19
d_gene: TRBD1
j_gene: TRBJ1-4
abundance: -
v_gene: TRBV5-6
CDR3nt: TGTGCCAGCAGCTTGGCGTTCGGCAGGGGGATAACAACTAATGAAAAACTGTTTTTT
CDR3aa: CASSLAFGRGITTNEKLFF

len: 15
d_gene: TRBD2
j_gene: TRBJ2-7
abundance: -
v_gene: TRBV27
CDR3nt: TGTGCCAGCAGTCTTACAGCGGGGATAGTCTACGAGCAGTACTTC
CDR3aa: CASSLTAGIVYEQYF